This TCR beta chain was profiled in a study of blood T cell repertoires in COVID-19. Under the authors' procedure: Reference gene primer amplification gave nucleated cell count estimates. Data came from immunoSEQ multiplex PCR; TCRdb stores just in-frame clones and leaves some out. The V and J calls and clone size were taken over from that table, and D and trimming were inferred from the DNA. The top ten hold around 17% of the sample, which has about 150,000 clones, less than 80% seen once. The germline V gene encodes CDR1 SGDLS and CDR2 YYNGEE. This CDR3 spans 20 amino acids. V shed 4 bases and J shed 1 base, with 27 bases lying between them.

Sample: PBMCs or T cells enriched from blood (not recorded which). V gene TRBV9 combines with J gene TRBJ1-5, with D possibly matching TRBD1 (5 bases). The source of this sequence is a woman aged 70 to 79 in a cohort exposed to, infected with or recovered from COVID-19 (not recorded which). In nucleotides, the CDR3 is TGTGCCAGCAGCCCCCAGGTCGGCAGGCGTTCCCAGGGAAGCAATCAGCCCCAGCATTTT. Amino acid sequence: CASSPQVGRRSQGSNQPQHF.